The T cell receptor beta chain under discussion was sequenced for a study of early T cells in non-severe SARS-CoV-2 infection. General study points: VDJdb matches were skewed toward anti-spike CD8 T cell responses.

TCRdb ran MiXCR on the 5' RACE reads and lists one entry per CDR3 protein. This table holds tens of thousands of distinct CDR3 sequences, roughly an eighth found once. The CDR3 runs to 13 residues. V was shortened by 7 bases and J by 3 bases, with 16 bases between the two germline ends. CDR1 is GTSNPN and CDR2 is SVGIG in the germline V gene (reference sequence). In regard to this clonotype: Its antigen is not known. This may stem from a read error, because a much larger clone lies one nucleotide away.

The specimen was whole blood. The chain couples TRBV30 to TRBJ2-7, with D perhaps given as TRBD1 or TRBD2 (5 bases each). The TCR originated in an adult who was a healthcare worker with PCR-confirmed SARS-CoV-2 infection or an uninfected control (not recorded which). The CDR3 loop is CASTGTGFYEQYF. In DNA form, the CDR3 reads TGTGCCTCTACCGGGACCGGGTTCTACGAGCAGTACTTC.